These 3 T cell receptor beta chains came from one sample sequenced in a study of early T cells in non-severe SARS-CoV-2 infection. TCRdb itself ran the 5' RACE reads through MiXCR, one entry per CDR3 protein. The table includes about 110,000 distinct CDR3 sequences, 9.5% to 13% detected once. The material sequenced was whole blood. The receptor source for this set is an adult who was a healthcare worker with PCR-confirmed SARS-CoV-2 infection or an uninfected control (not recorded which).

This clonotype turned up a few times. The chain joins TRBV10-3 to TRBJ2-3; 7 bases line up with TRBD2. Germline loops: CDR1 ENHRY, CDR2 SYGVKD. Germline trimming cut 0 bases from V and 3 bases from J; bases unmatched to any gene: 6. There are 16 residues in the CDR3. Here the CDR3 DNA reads TGTGCCATCAGTGAGTCTCCCGGGGGGATAACAGATACGCAGTATTTT. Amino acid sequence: CAISESPGGITDTQYF.

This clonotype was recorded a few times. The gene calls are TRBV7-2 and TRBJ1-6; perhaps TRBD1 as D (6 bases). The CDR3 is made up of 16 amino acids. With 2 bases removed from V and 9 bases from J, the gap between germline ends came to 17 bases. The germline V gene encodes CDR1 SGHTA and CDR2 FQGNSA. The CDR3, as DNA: TGTGCCAGCAGCTTAAACCCCACGGGGGCGGGTTCACCCCTCCACTTT. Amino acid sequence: CASSLNPTGAGSPLHF.

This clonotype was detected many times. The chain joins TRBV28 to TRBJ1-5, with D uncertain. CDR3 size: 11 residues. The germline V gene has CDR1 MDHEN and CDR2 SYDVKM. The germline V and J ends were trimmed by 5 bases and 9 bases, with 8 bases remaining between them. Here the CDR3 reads CASSPLGPQHF. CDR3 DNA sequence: TGTGCCAGCAGTCCTCTGGGGCCCCAGCATTTT. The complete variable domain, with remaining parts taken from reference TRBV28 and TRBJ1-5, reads DVKVTQSSRYLVKRTGEKVFLECVQDMDHENMFWYRQDPGLGLRLIYFSYDVKMKEKGDIPEGYSVSREKKERFSLILESASTNQTSMYLCASSPLGPQHFGDGTRLSIL.